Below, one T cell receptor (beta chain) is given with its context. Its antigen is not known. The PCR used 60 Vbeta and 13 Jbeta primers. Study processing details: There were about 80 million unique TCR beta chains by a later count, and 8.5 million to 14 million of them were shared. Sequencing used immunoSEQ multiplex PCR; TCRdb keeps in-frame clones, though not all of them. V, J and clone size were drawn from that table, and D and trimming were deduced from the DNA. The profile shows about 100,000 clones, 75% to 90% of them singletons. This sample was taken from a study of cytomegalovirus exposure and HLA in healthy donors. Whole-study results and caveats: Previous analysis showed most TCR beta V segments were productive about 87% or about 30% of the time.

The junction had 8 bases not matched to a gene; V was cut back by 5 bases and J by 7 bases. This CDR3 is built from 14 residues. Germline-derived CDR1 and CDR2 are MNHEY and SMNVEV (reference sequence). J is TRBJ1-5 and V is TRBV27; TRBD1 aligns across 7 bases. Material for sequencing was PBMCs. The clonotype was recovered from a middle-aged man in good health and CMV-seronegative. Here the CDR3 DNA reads TGTGCCAGCAGTCCCTGGGACAGTAGGCAGCCCCAGCATTTT. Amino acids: CASSPWDSRQPQHF.